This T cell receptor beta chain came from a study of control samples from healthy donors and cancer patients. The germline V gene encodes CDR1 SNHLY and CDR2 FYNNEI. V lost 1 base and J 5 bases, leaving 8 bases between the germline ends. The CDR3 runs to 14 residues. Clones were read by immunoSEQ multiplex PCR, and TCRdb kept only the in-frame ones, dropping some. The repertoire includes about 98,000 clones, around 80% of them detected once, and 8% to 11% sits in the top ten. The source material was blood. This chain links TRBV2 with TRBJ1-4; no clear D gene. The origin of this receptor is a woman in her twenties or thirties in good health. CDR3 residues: CASSEGPRNEKLFF. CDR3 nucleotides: TGTGCCAGCAGTGAAGGACCGAGGAATGAAAAACTGTTTTTT.